The source of this TCR beta chain is a study of T cell responses to AZD1222 COVID-19 vaccine. Clones were sequenced by immunoSEQ multiplex PCR, and TCRdb holds only the in-frame ones, with some missing. This sample has approximately 65,000 clones, with about three quarters found just once. V dropped 3 bases and J dropped 5 bases, with 16 bases sitting between them. The germline V gene has CDR1 MNHEY and CDR2 SVGAGI. The length of the CDR3 is 15 residues. This clone was detected a few times. The sample was peripheral blood, taken on day 0 of AZD1222 vaccination. This rearrangement joins TRBV6-5 to TRBJ1-1; D might be TRBD1 (6 bases). The source is an adult in good health. The CDR3 nucleotides are TGTGCCAGCAGTTATTCCCCGAGGGGGGATACTGAAGCTTTCTTT. This sequence encodes CASSYSPRGDTEAFF.